The following is a T cell receptor (beta chain) sequence with its context. This sample was included in a study of T cell clonotyping in hematopoietic cell transplantation. Background on the study: Cytoreduction preceded collection of pretransplant recipient samples.

The data were produced by immunoSEQ multiplex PCR, yet TCRdb's version contains in-frame clones alone and is incomplete. Among tens of thousands of clones, around 84% were seen once, and the ten largest hold 5.9%. Germline-derived CDR1 and CDR2 are MDHEN and SYDVKM. This CDR3 spans 12 amino acids. The germline V and J ends were trimmed by 8 bases and 4 bases, with 11 bases remaining between them. The time point: recipient sample about 28 days before transplant, after cytoreduction. Blood collection times were about day -28 and days 30, 100, 180 posttransplant. The sequencing used peripheral blood mononuclear cells, collected before stem cell transplant. The chain couples TRBV28 to TRBJ1-1; D call uncertain. The TCR originated in a man between 60 and 75 years old with biphenotypic leukemia. Some clones in this sample may be carry-over from other donors' samples. DNA of the CDR3: TGTGCCAGCCGGCCTCAGGTCACTGAAGCTTTCTTT. Translating it yields CASRPQVTEAFF.